What follows is one TCR beta chain and its context. Antigen unknown. The CDR3 has 16 residues. Germline-derived CDR1 and CDR2 are SGHTA and FQGTGA. V dropped 4 bases and J dropped 1; count of bases not matched to a gene: 5. TCRdb recomputed calls from the 5' RACE reads with MiXCR, one row per CDR3 protein. The profile shows nearly 250,000 distinct CDR3 sequences, approximately 15% of them singletons. The data are from a study of T-cell memory formation after mild COVID-19. About the study: Clusters of TCRs were largely donor specific. Study-wide results and limits: Contracting CD4+ clones were located mainly in CM and EM, and CD8+ clones in EMRA. Whether day 37 second-wave clones are SARS-CoV-2-specific was not confirmed.

The chain couples TRBV7-3 to TRBJ2-5, with 11 bases lining up with TRBD2. The TCR comes from an adult woman who had mild COVID-19 (a few samples of this study predate the infection). Cell type and time point are not known. Input material: PBMCs or a T cell subset sorted from them (not recorded which). The CDR3 here is CASSSLTSGTQETQYF. For the CDR3, the DNA is TGTGCCAGCAGCTCGTTGACTAGCGGGACCCAAGAGACCCAGTACTTC.